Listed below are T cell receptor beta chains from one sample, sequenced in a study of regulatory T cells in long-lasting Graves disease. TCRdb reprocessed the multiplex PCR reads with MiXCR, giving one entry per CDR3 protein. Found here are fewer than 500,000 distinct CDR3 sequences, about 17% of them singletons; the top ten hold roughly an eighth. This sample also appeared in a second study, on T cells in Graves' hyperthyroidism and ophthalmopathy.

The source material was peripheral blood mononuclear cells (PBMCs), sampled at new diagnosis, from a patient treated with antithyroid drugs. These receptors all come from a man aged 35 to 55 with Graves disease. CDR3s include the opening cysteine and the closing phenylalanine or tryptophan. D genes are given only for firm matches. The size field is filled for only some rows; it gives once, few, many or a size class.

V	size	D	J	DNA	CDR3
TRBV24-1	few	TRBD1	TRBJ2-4	TGTGCCACCAGTGATTCCGGGACAGGGGGCGCAAGGGGGACCAAAAACATTCAGTACTTC	CATSDSGTGGARGTKNIQYF
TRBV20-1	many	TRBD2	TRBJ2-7	TGCAGTGCTAGATCGGGAGGCTGGGCAAACGAGCAGTACTTC	CSARSGGWANEQYF
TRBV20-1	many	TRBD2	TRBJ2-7	TGCAGTGCTAGACGGGAGGGCCTTGGCGAGCAGTACTTC	CSARREGLGEQYF
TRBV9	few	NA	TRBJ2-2	TGTGCCAGCAGCGCCGGCCCCCCCGACACCGGGGAGCTGTTTTTT	CASSAGPPDTGELFF
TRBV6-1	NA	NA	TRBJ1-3	TGTGCCAGCAGCGCCGGGACGGCTGGAAACACCATATATTTT	CASSAGTAGNTIYF
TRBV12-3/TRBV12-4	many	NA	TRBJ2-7	TGTGCCAGCAGTTGGGGGGATCGGGCCTACGAGCAGTACTTC	CASSWGDRAYEQYF
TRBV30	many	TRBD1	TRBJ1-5	TGTGCCTGGAGTAACGGACAGGGCAATCAGCCCCAGCATTTT	CAWSNGQGNQPQHF
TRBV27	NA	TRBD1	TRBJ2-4	TGTGCCAGCAGTTCTCCAGGGGGTGGGGACATTCAGTACTTC	CASSSPGGGDIQYF
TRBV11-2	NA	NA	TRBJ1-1	TGTGCCAGCAGCTTGCGGTTCCCTCTTAACACTGAAGCTTTCTTT	CASSLRFPLNTEAFF
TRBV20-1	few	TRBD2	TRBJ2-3	TGCAGTGCTAGAGGGTATAGCGGGAGTTTTGCAGATACGCAGTATTTT	CSARGYSGSFADTQYF
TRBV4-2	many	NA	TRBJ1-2	TGTGCCAGCAGCCAAGACGCGAGTTCTGGCTATGGCTACACCTTC	CASSQDASSGYGYTF
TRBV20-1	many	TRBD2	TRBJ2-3	TGCAGTGCTCGACTAGGGACTAGCGGCTTCACAGATACGCAGTATTTT	CSARLGTSGFTDTQYF
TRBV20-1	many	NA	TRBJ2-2	TGCAGTGCTAGACCGGTTGGGACCGGGGAGCTGTTTTTT	CSARPVGTGELFF
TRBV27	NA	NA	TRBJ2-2	TGTGCCAGCACCCCTCGGGGGCGGAACACCGGGGAGCTGTTTTTT	CASTPRGRNTGELFF
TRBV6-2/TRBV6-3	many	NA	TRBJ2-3	TGTGCCAGCAGTGAACGGTGGGGACTCACAGATACGCAGTATTTT	CASSERWGLTDTQYF
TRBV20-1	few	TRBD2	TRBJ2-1	TGCAGTGCCCTGGGCGGACTAGCCAGCGGTGAGCAGTTCTTC	CSALGGLASGEQFF
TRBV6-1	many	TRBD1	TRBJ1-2	TGTGCCAGCAGTGTTACAGGGGCTTATAACTATGGCTACACCTTC	CASSVTGAYNYGYTF
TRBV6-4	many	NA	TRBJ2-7	TGTGCCAGCAGTGACCGGGCTAGTTGGTACGAGCAGTACTTC	CASSDRASWYEQYF
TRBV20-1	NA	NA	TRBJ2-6	TGCAGTGCTAGGGTCCGCTCTGGGGCCAACGTCCTGACTTTC	CSARVRSGANVLTF
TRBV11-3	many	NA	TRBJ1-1	TGTGCCAGCAGCCAAGGGGGAGCAACTGAAGCTTTCTTT	CASSQGGATEAFF
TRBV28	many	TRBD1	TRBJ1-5	TGTGCCAGCCGTTCGGGACAGGGTGGACAGCCCCAGCATTTT	CASRSGQGGQPQHF
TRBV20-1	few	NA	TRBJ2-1	TGCAGTGCTAGGACTGCCCCGAACAATGAGCAGTTCTTC	CSARTAPNNEQFF
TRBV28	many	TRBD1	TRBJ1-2	TGTGCCAGCAGAGGGACAGACTCCTATGGCTACACCTTC	CASRGTDSYGYTF
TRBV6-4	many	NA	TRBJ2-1	TGTGCCAGCAGTGACGGGGCAGGGGGGGATGAGCAGTTCTTC	CASSDGAGGDEQFF
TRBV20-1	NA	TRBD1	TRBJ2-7	TGCAGTGCTAAGAGGACAGGGAGAACCTTTTACGAGCAGTACTTC	CSAKRTGRTFYEQYF
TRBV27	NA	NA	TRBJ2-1	TGTGCCAGCAGCTCTCGGGGATGGCTCAATGAGCAGTTCTTC	CASSSRGWLNEQFF
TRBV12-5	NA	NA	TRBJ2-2	TGTGCTAGTGGTTTGGCAGGTTGGAGGGAGCTGTTTTTT	CASGLAGWRELFF
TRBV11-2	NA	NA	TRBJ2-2	TGTGCCAGCTCCCTGGAATCTGTCACCGGGGAGCTGTTTTTT	CASSLESVTGELFF
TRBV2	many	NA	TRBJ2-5	TGTGCCAGCAGTGAGGGTAGTTACCAAGAGACCCAGTACTTC	CASSEGSYQETQYF
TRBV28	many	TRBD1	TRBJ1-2	TGTGCCAGCAGTCCCGGGACAGGGTGGTTCTATGGCTACACCTTC	CASSPGTGWFYGYTF
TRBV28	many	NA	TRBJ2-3	TGTGCCAGCAGTTGGAGGAGGGTTGCGCAGTATTTT	CASSWRRVAQYF
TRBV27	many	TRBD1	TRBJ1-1	TGTGCCAGCTCAGGGTTCACGGGACAGGGTGATACTGAAGCTTTCTTT	CASSGFTGQGDTEAFF
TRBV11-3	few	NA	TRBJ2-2	TGTGCCAGCAGCCAAGAGATGTATGCCAGAGGGAGCGGGGAGCTGTTTTTT	CASSQEMYARGSGELFF
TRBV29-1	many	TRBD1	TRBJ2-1	TGCAGCGTCGCACCGGGACAGGGGAATGAGCAGTTCTTC	CSVAPGQGNEQFF
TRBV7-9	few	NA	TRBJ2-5	TGTGCCAGCAGACAAGACAGAACCCAGTACTTC	CASRQDRTQYF
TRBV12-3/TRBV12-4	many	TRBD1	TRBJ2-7	TGTGCCAGCAGTTTAGCCCGAACAGGGGGCTCCTACGAGCAGTACTTC	CASSLARTGGSYEQYF
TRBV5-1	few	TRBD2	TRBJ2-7	TGCGCCAGCAGCTTAGCGGGAGGAGAGTTCCACGAGCAGTACTTC	CASSLAGGEFHEQYF
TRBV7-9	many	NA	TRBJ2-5	TGTGCCAGCAGCTTAGAGGTCCGAGGGGAGACCCAGTACTTC	CASSLEVRGETQYF
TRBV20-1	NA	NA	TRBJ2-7	TGCAGTGCTAGAACCGGGACCTTAAAGCAGTACTTC	CSARTGTLKQYF
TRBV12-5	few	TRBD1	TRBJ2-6	TGTGCTAGTGGACAGGGGACCCTCTCTGGGGCCAACGTCCTGACTTTC	CASGQGTLSGANVLTF
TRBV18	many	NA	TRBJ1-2	TGTGCCAGCTCACCAGAGACAGGCCATGGCTACACCTTC	CASSPETGHGYTF
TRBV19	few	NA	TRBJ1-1	TGTGCCAGTAGTATGGTGGGGGGGCCCACTGAAGCTTTCTTT	CASSMVGGPTEAFF
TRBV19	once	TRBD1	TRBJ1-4	TGTGCCAGTAGTATACCGGGACAGGGGAATGAAAAACTGTTTTTT	CASSIPGQGNEKLFF
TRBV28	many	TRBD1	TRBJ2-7	TGTGCCAGCAGAGGAAGACAGGGAGCCTACGAGCAGTACTTC	CASRGRQGAYEQYF
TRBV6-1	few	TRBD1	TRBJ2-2	TGTGCCAGCAGTACCCACAGGGGTATTAGCGGGGAGCTGTTTTTT	CASSTHRGISGELFF
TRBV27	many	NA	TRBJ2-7	TGTGCCAGCAGTTTAATGGCCAACTCCTACGAGCAGTACTTC	CASSLMANSYEQYF
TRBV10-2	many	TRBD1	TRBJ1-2	TGCGCCAGCAGTGAGTCGAGACAGGGGAGTTACTATGGCTACACCTTC	CASSESRQGSYYGYTF
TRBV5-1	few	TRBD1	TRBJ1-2	TGCGCCAGCAGCTCACAGGGGCCTCCTAACTATGGCTACACCTTC	CASSSQGPPNYGYTF
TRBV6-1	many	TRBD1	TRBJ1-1	TGTGCCAGCGGAACAGGGGGCACCGCTGAAGCTTTCTTT	CASGTGGTAEAFF